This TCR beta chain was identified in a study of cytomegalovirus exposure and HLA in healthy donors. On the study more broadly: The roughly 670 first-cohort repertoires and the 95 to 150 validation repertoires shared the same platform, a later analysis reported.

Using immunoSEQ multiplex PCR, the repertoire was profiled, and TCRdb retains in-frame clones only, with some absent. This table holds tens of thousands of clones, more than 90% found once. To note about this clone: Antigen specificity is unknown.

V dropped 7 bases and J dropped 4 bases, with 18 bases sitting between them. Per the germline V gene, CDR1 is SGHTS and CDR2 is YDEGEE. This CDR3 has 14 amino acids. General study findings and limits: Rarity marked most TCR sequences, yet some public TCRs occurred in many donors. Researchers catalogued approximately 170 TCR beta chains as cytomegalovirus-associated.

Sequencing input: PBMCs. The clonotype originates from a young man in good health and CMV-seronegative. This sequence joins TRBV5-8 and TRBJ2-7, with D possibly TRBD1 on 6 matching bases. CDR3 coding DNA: TGTGCCAGCGATCTTACAGGGTTGGGGTACGAGCAGTACTTC. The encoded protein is CASDLTGLGYEQYF.